The present TCR beta chain was sequenced within a study of cytomegalovirus exposure and HLA in healthy donors. Study details: Of all 400 or so donors who were genotyped, roughly 81% belonged to the Caucasian-associated ancestry cluster. Regarding the study as a whole: Donor immune exposure was known only as CMV serostatus. Diagnosis of cytomegalovirus status made by the classifier reportedly showed high specificity and sensitivity. Cytomegalovirus-associated status was assigned to fewer than 200 TCR beta chains.

The CDR3 is 13 amino acids. The germline V and J ends were trimmed by 4 bases and 1 base, with 8 bases remaining between them. The germline V gene encodes CDR1 SGHDN and CDR2 FVKESK. As for this clone: Its antigen is not identified.

Amplification used 60 Vbeta primers and 13 Jbeta primers. Profiling relied on immunoSEQ multiplex PCR, and the TCRdb table lists in-frame clones only, not all of them. The sample includes roughly 62,000 clones. Sequenced material: PBMCs. The chain employs TRBV14 and TRBJ2-7; unclear D gene. The clonotype was recovered from a male donor in good health and CMV-seronegative. In DNA, the CDR3 is TGTGCCAGCAGCCCAGTCGGGTCCTACGAGCAGTACTTC. Translation gives CASSPVGSYEQYF.